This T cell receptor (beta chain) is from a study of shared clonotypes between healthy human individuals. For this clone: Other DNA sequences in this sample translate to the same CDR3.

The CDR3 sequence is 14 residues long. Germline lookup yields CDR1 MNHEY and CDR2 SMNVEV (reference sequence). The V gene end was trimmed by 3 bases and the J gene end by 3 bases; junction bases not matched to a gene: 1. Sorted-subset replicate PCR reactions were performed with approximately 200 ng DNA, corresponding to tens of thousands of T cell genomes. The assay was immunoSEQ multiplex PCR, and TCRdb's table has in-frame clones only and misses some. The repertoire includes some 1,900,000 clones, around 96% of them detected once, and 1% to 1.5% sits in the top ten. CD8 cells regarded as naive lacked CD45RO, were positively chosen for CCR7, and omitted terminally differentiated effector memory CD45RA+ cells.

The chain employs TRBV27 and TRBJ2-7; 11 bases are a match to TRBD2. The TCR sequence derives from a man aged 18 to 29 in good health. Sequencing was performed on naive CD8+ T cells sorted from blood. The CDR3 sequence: CASSFGLAGYEQYF. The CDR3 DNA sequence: TGTGCCAGCAGTTTCGGACTAGCGGGCTACGAGCAGTACTTC.